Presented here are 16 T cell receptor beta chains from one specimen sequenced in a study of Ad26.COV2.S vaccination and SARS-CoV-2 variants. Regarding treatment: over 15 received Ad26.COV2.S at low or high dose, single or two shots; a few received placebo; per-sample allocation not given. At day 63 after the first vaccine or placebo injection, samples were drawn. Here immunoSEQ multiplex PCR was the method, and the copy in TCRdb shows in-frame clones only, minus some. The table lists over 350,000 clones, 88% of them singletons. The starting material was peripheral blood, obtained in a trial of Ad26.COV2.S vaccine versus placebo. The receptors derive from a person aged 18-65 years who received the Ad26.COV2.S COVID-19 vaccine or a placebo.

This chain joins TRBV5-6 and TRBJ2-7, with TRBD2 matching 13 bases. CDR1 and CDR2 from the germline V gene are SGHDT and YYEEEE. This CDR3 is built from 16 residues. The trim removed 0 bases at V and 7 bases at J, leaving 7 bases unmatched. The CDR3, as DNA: TGTGCCAGCAGCTTGGGTGGGACTAGCGGGGTTGAGGAGCAGTACTTC. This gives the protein CASSLGGTSGVEEQYF.

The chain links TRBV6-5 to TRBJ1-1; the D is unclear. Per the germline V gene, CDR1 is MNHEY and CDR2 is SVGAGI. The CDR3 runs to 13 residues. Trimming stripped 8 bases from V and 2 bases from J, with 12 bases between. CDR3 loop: CASGLSINTEAFF. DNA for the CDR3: TGTGCCAGCGGGTTATCGATCAACACTGAAGCTTTCTTT.

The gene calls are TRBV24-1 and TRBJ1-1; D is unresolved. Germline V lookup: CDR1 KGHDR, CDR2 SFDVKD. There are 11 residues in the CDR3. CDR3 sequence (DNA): TGTGCTCAGAATCTGGGCACTGAAGCTTTCTTT. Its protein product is CAQNLGTEAFF.

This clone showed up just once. The chain's CDR3 is CASSLQGREAFF. The CDR3, as DNA: TGTGCCAGCAGCCTACAGGGGAGAGAAGCTTTCTTT. V is TRBV7-2 and J is TRBJ1-1; 7 nucleotides agree with TRBD1. Germline V CDR1 and CDR2: SGHTA, FQGNSA. The J segment lost 8 bases and the V segment lost 5 bases, leaving 5 bases of the junction unmatched. This CDR3 is built from 12 residues.

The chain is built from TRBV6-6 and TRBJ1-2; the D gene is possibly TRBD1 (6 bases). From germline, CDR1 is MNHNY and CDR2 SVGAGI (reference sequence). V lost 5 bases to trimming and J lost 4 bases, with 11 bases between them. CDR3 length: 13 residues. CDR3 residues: CASSIQGLYGYTF. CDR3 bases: TGTGCCAGCAGTATTCAGGGGCTCTATGGCTACACCTTC.

CDR3 sequence: CASYTKGLQGYTQYF. The CDR3 coding sequence is TGTGCCAGCTACACAAAAGGACTACAGGGTTATACGCAGTATTTT. This chain joins TRBV2 and TRBJ2-3; D is possibly TRBD1 or TRBD2 (6 bases each). The germline V and J ends were trimmed by 8 bases and 7 bases, with 22 bases remaining between them. Germline CDR1 reads SNHLY; CDR2 reads FYNNEI. The CDR3 loop spans 15 amino acids.

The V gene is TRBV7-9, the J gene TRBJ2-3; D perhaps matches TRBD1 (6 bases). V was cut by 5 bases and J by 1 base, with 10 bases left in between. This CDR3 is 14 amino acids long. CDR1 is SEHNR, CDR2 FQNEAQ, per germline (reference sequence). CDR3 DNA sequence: TGTGCCAGCAGCCACGAGGGGGGCACAGATACGCAGTATTTT. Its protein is CASSHEGGTDTQYF.

This CDR3 is CASSYGGWSSYEQYF. CDR3 sequence (DNA): TGTGCCAGCAGCTACGGTGGCTGGAGCTCCTACGAGCAGTACTTC. The rearrangement uses TRBV3-1 (or the pseudogene TRBV3-2) and TRBJ2-7; no firm D call. The CDR3 consists of 15 residues. Trimming cost V 5 bases and J 0 bases, with 14 bases left between them. The V gene's germline CDR1 is LGHDT and CDR2 YNNKEL (reference sequence).

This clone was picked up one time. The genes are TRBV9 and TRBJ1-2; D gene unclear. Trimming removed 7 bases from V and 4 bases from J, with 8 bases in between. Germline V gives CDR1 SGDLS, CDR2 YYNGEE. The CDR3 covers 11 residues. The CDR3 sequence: CASGRPYGYTF. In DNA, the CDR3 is TGTGCCAGCGGACGGCCCTATGGCTACACCTTC.

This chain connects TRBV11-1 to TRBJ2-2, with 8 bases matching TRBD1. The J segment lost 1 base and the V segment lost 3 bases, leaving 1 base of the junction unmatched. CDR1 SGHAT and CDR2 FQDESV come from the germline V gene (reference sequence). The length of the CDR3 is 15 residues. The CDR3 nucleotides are TGTGCCAGCAGCTTGGACAGGGAGAACACCGGGGAGCTGTTTTTT. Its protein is CASSLDRENTGELFF.

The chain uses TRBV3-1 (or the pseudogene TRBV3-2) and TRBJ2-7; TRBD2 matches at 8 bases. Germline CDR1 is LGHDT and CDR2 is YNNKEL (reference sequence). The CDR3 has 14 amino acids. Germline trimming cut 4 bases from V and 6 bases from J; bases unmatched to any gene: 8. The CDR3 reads CASSPTSEWGEQYF. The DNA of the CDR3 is TGTGCCAGCAGCCCGACTAGCGAATGGGGCGAGCAGTACTTC.

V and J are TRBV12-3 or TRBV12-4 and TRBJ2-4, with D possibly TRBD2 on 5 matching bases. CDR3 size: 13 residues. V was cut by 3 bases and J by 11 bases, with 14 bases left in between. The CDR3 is CASSFRASPLQYF. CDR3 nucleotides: TGTGCCAGCAGTTTTCGTGCTAGCCCCCTTCAGTACTTC.

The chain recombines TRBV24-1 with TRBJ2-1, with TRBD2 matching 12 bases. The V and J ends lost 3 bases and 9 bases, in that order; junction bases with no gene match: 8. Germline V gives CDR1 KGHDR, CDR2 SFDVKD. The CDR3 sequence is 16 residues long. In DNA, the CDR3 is TGTGCCACCAGTGATCCGCTAGCGGGGGGGCCTAGTGAGCAGTTCTTC. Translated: CATSDPLAGGPSEQFF.

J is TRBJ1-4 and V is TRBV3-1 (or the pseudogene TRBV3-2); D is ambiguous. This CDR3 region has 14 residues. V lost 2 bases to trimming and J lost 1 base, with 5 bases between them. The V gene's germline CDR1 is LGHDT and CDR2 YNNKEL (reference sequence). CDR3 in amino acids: CASSQRGTNEKLFF. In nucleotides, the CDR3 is TGTGCCAGCAGCCAACGGGGAACTAATGAAAAACTGTTTTTT.

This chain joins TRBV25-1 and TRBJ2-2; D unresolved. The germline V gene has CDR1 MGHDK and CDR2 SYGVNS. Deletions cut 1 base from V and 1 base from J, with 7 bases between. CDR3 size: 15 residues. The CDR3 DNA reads TGTGCCAGCAGTGAATTTAAGGGGAACACCGGGGAGCTGTTTTTT. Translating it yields CASSEFKGNTGELFF. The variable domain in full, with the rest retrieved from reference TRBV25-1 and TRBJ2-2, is EADIYQTPRYLVIGTGKKITLECSQTMGHDKMYWYQQDPGMELHLIHYSYGVNSTEKGDLSSESTVSRIRTEHFPLTLESARPSHTSQYLCASSEFKGNTGELFFGEGSRLTVL.

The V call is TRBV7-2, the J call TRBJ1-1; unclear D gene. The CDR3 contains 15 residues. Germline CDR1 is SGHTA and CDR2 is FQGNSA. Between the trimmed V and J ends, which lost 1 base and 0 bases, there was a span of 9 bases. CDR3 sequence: CASSLVGVMNTEAFF. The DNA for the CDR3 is TGTGCCAGCAGCTTAGTTGGGGTCATGAACACTGAAGCTTTCTTT.